This TCR beta chain was documented in a study of tumor-infiltrating lymphocytes in primary liver carcinoma. Across the whole study: The patient population consisted of men and women between 30 and 69 years of age.

It was from around 20-30 mg of unsorted bulk tissue that RNA and DNA were co-extracted. Comments on this clonotype: A junction end diverges from the germline sequence, so it may reflect a read error.

Starting material of approximately 500 ng total RNA yielded TCR beta cDNA via a constant-region primer. Three nested multiplex PCR rounds of slightly modified ARM-PCR generated TCR beta libraries. The first two PCR rounds used TRBV1-TRBV30 primers with a Cbeta primer, roughly 10 cycles each. One entry per CDR3 protein results from TCRdb running MiXCR on the multiplex PCR reads. The sample lists tens of thousands of distinct CDR3 sequences, about 73% occurring once. The CDR3 runs to 13 residues. CDR1 and CDR2 from the germline V gene are SNHLY and FYNNEI. The receptor was isolated from a man aged 40-55 years with primary liver carcinoma and hepatitis B virus infection. The specimen was liver tumor tissue from sampling region 2. Subset denoted: tumor region T2, inferior pole. The chain has TRBV2 and TRBJ2-7; D assignment may be TRBD1 or TRBD2 (5 bases each). The CDR3 DNA follows: TGTGCCAGGTCCCAGGGAGAAGGACTCGAGGAGCACTTC. Translating gives CARSQGEGLEEHF.